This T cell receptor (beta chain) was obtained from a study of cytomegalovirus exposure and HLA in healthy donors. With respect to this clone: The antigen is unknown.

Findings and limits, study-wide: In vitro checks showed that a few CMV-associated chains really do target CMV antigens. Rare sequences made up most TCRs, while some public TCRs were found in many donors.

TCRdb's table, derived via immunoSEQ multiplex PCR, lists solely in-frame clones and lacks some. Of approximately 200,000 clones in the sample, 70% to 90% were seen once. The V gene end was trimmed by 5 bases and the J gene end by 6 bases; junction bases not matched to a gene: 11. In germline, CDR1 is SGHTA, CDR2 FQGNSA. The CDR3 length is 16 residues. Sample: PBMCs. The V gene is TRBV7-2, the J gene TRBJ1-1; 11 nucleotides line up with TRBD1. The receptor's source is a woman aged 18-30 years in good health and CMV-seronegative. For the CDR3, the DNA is TGTGCCAGCAGCCTAACCGGGACAGGGGGTCTCTCTGAAGCTTTCTTT. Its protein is CASSLTGTGGLSEAFF.